This T cell receptor beta chain was sequenced in a study of molecular identifiers for immune sequencing clone quantification. This clonotype was observed many times. One end of the junction does not line up with germline, which may come from a read error. TCRdb ran MiXCR on the PCR reads and lists one entry per CDR3 protein. The table lists roughly 300,000 distinct CDR3 sequences, under 25% of them singletons, with 0.65% to 0.95% in the top ten. The CDR3 covers 12 residues. In germline, CDR1 is SGHNT, CDR2 YYREEE (reference sequence). Every naive CD8 library was made from between about 17,000 and 1,000,000 sorted cells with 10%, 30% or 50% RNA.

This clonotype originated in a human donor in good health. Some libraries in this study had Jurkat cell RNA spiked in. Material: naive CD8+ T cells from blood, with Jurkat cell RNA spiked in. Subset denoted: FACS-sorted CD8+CD4-CCR7+CD45RA+ naive T cells. The V gene is TRBV5-4, the J gene TRBJ2-5; TRBD1 might be the D (6 bases). CDR3 nucleotide sequence: TGTGCCAGCAGCTTGGAGGACAGCCCCGTGGAATTC. It translates to CASSLEDSPVEF.